The clone carrying this TCR beta chain was recorded only once. The sample originates from a study of blood T cell repertoires in COVID-19. About the research overall: In each case, the material was cDNA or gDNA derived from T cells, B-cell-depleted T cells, or PBMCs.

Sequencing used immunoSEQ multiplex PCR; TCRdb keeps in-frame clones, though not all of them. The sample has 85,000 to 100,000 clones, around 82% seen once. This CDR3 is built from 14 residues. V shed 5 bases, J shed 3 bases, and the junction held 3 bases outside the gene matches. The germline V gene encodes CDR1 SGHRS and CDR2 YFSETQ. This chain connects TRBV5-1 to TRBJ1-4; 8 positions agree with TRBD1. This sequence was found in a man aged 50-59 years who had recovered from COVID-19. Source material: peripheral blood. The CDR3 DNA sequence: TGCGCCAGCAGGGACAGGGCTTCTAATGAAAAACTGTTTTTT. This sequence encodes CASRDRASNEKLFF.